Listed below are T cell receptor beta chains from one sample, sequenced in a study of metastatic and nonmetastatic thyroid tumors. MiXCR was used by TCRdb to re-call the PCR reads. The table shows fewer than 25,000 clones, with under 35% occurring only once. The sample consisted of blood. The receptors come from a female donor with papillary thyroid cancer or a benign thyroid nodule (not recorded which). Some clones in this sample may be carry-over from other donors' samples. Both conserved end residues are part of each CDR3. Each record gives: CDR3 DNA, CDR3 protein, J gene, D gene, V gene, clone size. D genes are given only for firm matches. Clone size is given for some rows only: seen once, a few or many times, or a class if the clone is expanded.

CDR3 DNA: TGTGCCAGCAGCTTGGGTGACAGTGCCTACGAGCAGTACTTC
CDR3 protein: CASSLGDSAYEQYF
J gene: TRBJ2-7
D gene: NA
V gene: TRBV5-5
clone size: NA

CDR3 DNA: TGTGCCAGCAGCTGGGACAGGGGCACTGAAGCTTTCTTT
CDR3 protein: CASSWDRGTEAFF
J gene: TRBJ1-1
D gene: TRBD1
V gene: TRBV5-5
clone size: many

CDR3 DNA: TGTGCCACCAGCAGAGTAGGGCTAGCGGGGGGCTTAAACACCGGGGAGCTGTTTTTT
CDR3 protein: CATSRVGLAGGLNTGELFF
J gene: TRBJ2-2
D gene: TRBD2
V gene: TRBV15
clone size: many

CDR3 DNA: TGTGCCTGGAGTAGTGGGCTAACCTACGAGCAGTACTTC
CDR3 protein: CAWSSGLTYEQYF
J gene: TRBJ2-7
D gene: NA
V gene: TRBV30
clone size: NA

CDR3 DNA: TGTGCCAGCAGCTCCTTATTAGCGGTTCTCACCGGGGAGCTGTTTTTT
CDR3 protein: CASSSLLAVLTGELFF
J gene: TRBJ2-2
D gene: NA
V gene: TRBV28
clone size: medium-sized

CDR3 DNA: TGTGCCAGCTCGCACGGGGTAATAGGCTATGGCTACACCTTC
CDR3 protein: CASSHGVIGYGYTF
J gene: TRBJ1-2
D gene: NA
V gene: TRBV9
clone size: NA

CDR3 DNA: TGTGCCAGCAGTTGGACAGCCAACTATGGCTACACCTTC
CDR3 protein: CASSWTANYGYTF
J gene: TRBJ1-2
D gene: NA
V gene: TRBV6-1
clone size: medium-sized

CDR3 DNA: TGTGCCAGCAGCTTAGACAGGGGCTATGGCTACACCTTC
CDR3 protein: CASSLDRGYGYTF
J gene: TRBJ1-2
D gene: NA
V gene: TRBV11-3
clone size: NA

CDR3 DNA: TGCGCCAGGAAAACCTCGGAGGGGGATCAGCCCCAGCATTTT
CDR3 protein: CARKTSEGDQPQHF
J gene: TRBJ1-5
D gene: NA
V gene: TRBV4-1
clone size: NA

CDR3 DNA: TGTGCCAGCAGTGAACGCACTGAAGCTTTCTTT
CDR3 protein: CASSERTEAFF
J gene: TRBJ1-1
D gene: NA
V gene: TRBV6-1
clone size: medium-sized

CDR3 DNA: TGTGCCAGCAGTTTGGACCCCCAGGGGTACGAGCAGTACTTC
CDR3 protein: CASSLDPQGYEQYF
J gene: TRBJ2-7
D gene: NA
V gene: TRBV12-3/TRBV12-4
clone size: medium-sized

CDR3 DNA: TGTGCCAGCTTTCGGACAGGGGGCTCCGAAGCTTTCTTT
CDR3 protein: CASFRTGGSEAFF
J gene: TRBJ1-1
D gene: TRBD1
V gene: TRBV18
clone size: NA

CDR3 DNA: TGCAGTGCTATCGGGATGGGCAATGAGCAGTTCTTC
CDR3 protein: CSAIGMGNEQFF
J gene: TRBJ2-1
D gene: NA
V gene: TRBV20-1
clone size: NA

CDR3 DNA: TGTGCCAGTAGTGTTAGCGGGGGCCCCTACGAGCAGTACTTC
CDR3 protein: CASSVSGGPYEQYF
J gene: TRBJ2-7
D gene: TRBD2
V gene: TRBV19
clone size: NA

CDR3 DNA: TGTGCCACCAGCCGGACAGGGGCCACCGGGGAGCTGTTTTTT
CDR3 protein: CATSRTGATGELFF
J gene: TRBJ2-2
D gene: TRBD1
V gene: TRBV24-1
clone size: medium-sized

CDR3 DNA: TGTGCCACCGGAACCTTCAATGAGCAGTTCTTC
CDR3 protein: CATGTFNEQFF
J gene: TRBJ2-1
D gene: NA
V gene: TRBV5-4
clone size: many

CDR3 DNA: TGTGCCAGCACCAAATCGTGGAGCTTAAAGGCCAATGAGCAGTTCTTC
CDR3 protein: CASTKSWSLKANEQFF
J gene: TRBJ2-1
D gene: NA
V gene: TRBV11-2
clone size: NA

CDR3 DNA: TGCGCCAGCAGCTTGGGTCTGGGGGCCTCCTACGAGCAGTACTTC
CDR3 protein: CASSLGLGASYEQYF
J gene: TRBJ2-7
D gene: NA
V gene: TRBV5-1
clone size: medium-sized

CDR3 DNA: TGCGCCAGCCCGTCGGAGGGGGCGGGAGAGCAGTACTTC
CDR3 protein: CASPSEGAGEQYF
J gene: TRBJ2-7
D gene: NA
V gene: TRBV5-1
clone size: medium-sized

CDR3 DNA: TGTGCCAGTAGTATCCTTCCCTCTACAGGGGGAGATCAGCCCCAGCATTTT
CDR3 protein: CASSILPSTGGDQPQHF
J gene: TRBJ1-5
D gene: TRBD1
V gene: TRBV19
clone size: medium-sized

CDR3 DNA: TGCAGTGCTAGAGGCCCCTTGATACAGGGGATTAACTATGGCTACACCTTC
CDR3 protein: CSARGPLIQGINYGYTF
J gene: TRBJ1-2
D gene: TRBD1
V gene: TRBV20-1
clone size: NA

CDR3 DNA: TGTGCCTGGAGTCAGTCGCGGGGGGGCTTCCCCGGGGAGCTGTTTTTT
CDR3 protein: CAWSQSRGGFPGELFF
J gene: TRBJ2-2
D gene: TRBD2
V gene: TRBV30
clone size: NA

CDR3 DNA: TGTGCCAGCAGCCGGGACAGGGGGAACTACGAGCAGTACTTC
CDR3 protein: CASSRDRGNYEQYF
J gene: TRBJ2-7
D gene: TRBD1
V gene: TRBV5-6
clone size: many

CDR3 DNA: TGTGCCAGTAGTATACAGGGAACAGATACGCAGTATTTT
CDR3 protein: CASSIQGTDTQYF
J gene: TRBJ2-3
D gene: NA
V gene: TRBV19
clone size: medium-sized

CDR3 DNA: TGTGCCAGCATGGGAGGGGACACTAAGCCCCAGCATTTT
CDR3 protein: CASMGGDTKPQHF
J gene: TRBJ1-5
D gene: NA
V gene: TRBV6-2/TRBV6-3
clone size: medium-sized

CDR3 DNA: TGCAGTGCTACCCGGGACCATTCACCCCTCCACTTT
CDR3 protein: CSATRDHSPLHF
J gene: TRBJ1-6
D gene: NA
V gene: TRBV20-1
clone size: NA

CDR3 DNA: TGTGCCAGCAGCGGCCAAGCGGATACGCAGTATTTT
CDR3 protein: CASSGQADTQYF
J gene: TRBJ2-3
D gene: NA
V gene: TRBV9
clone size: many

CDR3 DNA: TGTGCCAGCAGCTTACGGACAGGGGACACTGAGCAGTTCTTC
CDR3 protein: CASSLRTGDTEQFF
J gene: TRBJ2-1
D gene: TRBD1
V gene: TRBV7-3
clone size: NA

CDR3 DNA: TGTGCCAGCAGTTGGGGGACAGATAGCAATCAGCCCCAGCATTTT
CDR3 protein: CASSWGTDSNQPQHF
J gene: TRBJ1-5
D gene: TRBD1
V gene: TRBV6-2/TRBV6-3
clone size: few

CDR3 DNA: TGTGCCATCAACCAGGCTATCAATCAGCCCCAGCATTTT
CDR3 protein: CAINQAINQPQHF
J gene: TRBJ1-5
D gene: NA
V gene: TRBV2
clone size: NA

CDR3 DNA: TGCAGTGCTAGAGATGAGACAGGGGGCTATCAGCCCCAGCATTTT
CDR3 protein: CSARDETGGYQPQHF
J gene: TRBJ1-5
D gene: TRBD1
V gene: TRBV20-1
clone size: medium-sized

CDR3 DNA: TGCGCCAGCAGCCATCCACTGATTCAGGGAGGTGAATATGGCTACACCTTC
CDR3 protein: CASSHPLIQGGEYGYTF
J gene: TRBJ1-2
D gene: NA
V gene: TRBV4-3
clone size: many

CDR3 DNA: TGTGCCTGGAGTGTCTCCTCTGGGGCCAACGTCCTGACTTTC
CDR3 protein: CAWSVSSGANVLTF
J gene: TRBJ2-6
D gene: NA
V gene: TRBV30
clone size: many

CDR3 DNA: TGCAGTGCTAGCTCCGTGGGAGGGCCAGGTGAGCAGTTCTTC
CDR3 protein: CSASSVGGPGEQFF
J gene: TRBJ2-1
D gene: TRBD2
V gene: TRBV20-1
clone size: NA

CDR3 DNA: TGTGCCAGCAGCTCTACTATCAACACCGGGGAGCTGTTTTTT
CDR3 protein: CASSSTINTGELFF
J gene: TRBJ2-2
D gene: NA
V gene: TRBV7-9
clone size: NA

CDR3 DNA: TGCAGCGTTCAGAGCGGGAGTATAGATACGCAGTATTTT
CDR3 protein: CSVQSGSIDTQYF
J gene: TRBJ2-3
D gene: TRBD2
V gene: TRBV29-1
clone size: NA

CDR3 DNA: TGCGCCAGCAGCCTAGAAGCTAGGGGGGCCGGGGAGCTGTTTTTT
CDR3 protein: CASSLEARGAGELFF
J gene: TRBJ2-2
D gene: NA
V gene: TRBV4-1
clone size: medium-sized

CDR3 DNA: TGTGCCAGCAGCTCCTCGACGTGGGGCCACTATGGCTACACCTTC
CDR3 protein: CASSSSTWGHYGYTF
J gene: TRBJ1-2
D gene: NA
V gene: TRBV7-2
clone size: medium-sized

CDR3 DNA: TGTGCCAGCACCATATCGGACGCGAGCTCCTACAATGAGCAGTTCTTC
CDR3 protein: CASTISDASSYNEQFF
J gene: TRBJ2-1
D gene: NA
V gene: TRBV11-2
clone size: many

CDR3 DNA: TGTGCCAGCAGCCAAGATCCAGGGTCTGGGGCCAACGTCCTGACTTTC
CDR3 protein: CASSQDPGSGANVLTF
J gene: TRBJ2-6
D gene: NA
V gene: TRBV3-1
clone size: NA

CDR3 DNA: TGTGCCAGCAGTCCAGGCGGGACAGGGTGGGGCGAGACCCAGTACTTC
CDR3 protein: CASSPGGTGWGETQYF
J gene: TRBJ2-5
D gene: TRBD1
V gene: TRBV7-2
clone size: many

CDR3 DNA: TGTGCCAGCAGCCCCGATTGGCGGGGAGGTTCCTACGAGCAGTACTTC
CDR3 protein: CASSPDWRGGSYEQYF
J gene: TRBJ2-7
D gene: NA
V gene: TRBV11-1
clone size: NA

CDR3 DNA: TGTGCCAGCAGCCACGCCAATCCCTATGCGGGCTACACCTTC
CDR3 protein: CASSHANPYAGYTF
J gene: TRBJ1-2
D gene: NA
V gene: TRBV11-3
clone size: NA

CDR3 DNA: TGCGCCAGCAGGCCCCCGGGAATCTACAATGAGCAGTTCTTC
CDR3 protein: CASRPPGIYNEQFF
J gene: TRBJ2-1
D gene: NA
V gene: TRBV4-1
clone size: many

CDR3 DNA: TGTGCCAGCATGATCTCTGGAGAAACCACCGGGGAGCTGTTTTTT
CDR3 protein: CASMISGETTGELFF
J gene: TRBJ2-2
D gene: NA
V gene: TRBV12-3/TRBV12-4
clone size: few

CDR3 DNA: TGTGCCAGCAGTTGGACAGTCTCTGGGGCCAACGTCCTGACTTTC
CDR3 protein: CASSWTVSGANVLTF
J gene: TRBJ2-6
D gene: NA
V gene: TRBV6-1
clone size: few

CDR3 DNA: TGTGCCAGCTCAGCAGGGACCGTCACTGAAGCTTTCTTT
CDR3 protein: CASSAGTVTEAFF
J gene: TRBJ1-1
D gene: NA
V gene: TRBV18
clone size: NA

CDR3 DNA: TGTGCCAGCAGCATCATCGGCGAAAAACTGTTTTTT
CDR3 protein: CASSIIGEKLFF
J gene: TRBJ1-4
D gene: NA
V gene: TRBV11-2
clone size: many

CDR3 DNA: TGTGCCAGCAGCCCCGAGTCGGGGAATCAGCCCCAGCATTTT
CDR3 protein: CASSPESGNQPQHF
J gene: TRBJ1-5
D gene: NA
V gene: TRBV11-2
clone size: NA

CDR3 DNA: TGCAGTGCTAGGGGATTGTCTAGCGGGAGTACGCATGAGCAGTTCTTC
CDR3 protein: CSARGLSSGSTHEQFF
J gene: TRBJ2-1
D gene: TRBD2
V gene: TRBV20-1
clone size: many

CDR3 DNA: TGCGCCAGCAGTATGGACAGGACGTACCAAGAGACCCAGTACTTC
CDR3 protein: CASSMDRTYQETQYF
J gene: TRBJ2-5
D gene: TRBD1
V gene: TRBV10-2
clone size: many

CDR3 DNA: TGTGCCAGCAGCTTAGGCAGGGGGAGCGAGCAGTACTTC
CDR3 protein: CASSLGRGSEQYF
J gene: TRBJ2-7
D gene: TRBD1
V gene: TRBV11-2
clone size: many

CDR3 DNA: TGTGCCAGCAGTGACACAGGGAGTGGGGATGGCTACACATTC
CDR3 protein: CASSDTGSGDGYTF
J gene: TRBJ1-2
D gene: NA
V gene: TRBV6-4
clone size: few